This T cell receptor beta chain was captured in a study of blood T cell repertoires in COVID-19. Deletions cut 2 bases from V and 6 bases from J, with 12 bases between. This CDR3 has 14 residues. From germline, CDR1 is SGHRS and CDR2 YFSETQ. TCRdb keeps only in-frame clones here, not all; method: immunoSEQ multiplex PCR. The table shows 52,000 or so clones, with about 88% occurring only once. V and J are TRBV5-1 and TRBJ2-1; D perhaps matches TRBD1 (5 bases). The origin of this receptor is a human donor in a cohort sampled during active COVID-19. Sequencing used peripheral blood. The CDR3 DNA is TGCGCCAGCAGCTTAAGGCAGGGTCGCAATGAGCAGTTCTTC. Protein product: CASSLRQGRNEQFF.